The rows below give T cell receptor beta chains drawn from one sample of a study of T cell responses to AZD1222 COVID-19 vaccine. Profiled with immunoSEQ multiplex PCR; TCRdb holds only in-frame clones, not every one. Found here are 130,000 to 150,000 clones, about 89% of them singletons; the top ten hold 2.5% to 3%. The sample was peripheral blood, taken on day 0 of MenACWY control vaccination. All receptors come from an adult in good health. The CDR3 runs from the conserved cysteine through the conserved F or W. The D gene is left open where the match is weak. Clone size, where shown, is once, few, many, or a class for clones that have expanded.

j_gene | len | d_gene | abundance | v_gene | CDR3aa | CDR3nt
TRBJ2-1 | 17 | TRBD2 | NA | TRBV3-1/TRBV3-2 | CASSQARASGLYNEQFF | TGTGCCAGCAGCCAGGCAAGGGCTAGCGGGCTGTACAATGAGCAGTTCTTC
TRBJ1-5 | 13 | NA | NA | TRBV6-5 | CASSYDPNQPQHF | TGTGCCAGCAGTTATGATCCAAATCAGCCCCAGCATTTT
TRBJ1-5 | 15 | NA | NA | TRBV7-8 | CASSGTLGSNQPQHF | TGTGCCAGCAGCGGGACACTCGGGAGCAATCAGCCCCAGCATTTT
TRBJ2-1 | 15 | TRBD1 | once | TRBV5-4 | CASKSGTGSRNEQFF | TGTGCCAGCAAATCCGGGACAGGGTCGCGCAATGAGCAGTTCTTC
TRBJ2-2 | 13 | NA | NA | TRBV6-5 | CASGTANTGELFF | TGTGCCAGCGGGACTGCCAACACCGGGGAGCTGTTTTTT
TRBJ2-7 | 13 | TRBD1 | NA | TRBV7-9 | CASSSRGPHEQYF | TGTGCCAGCAGCTCCAGGGGGCCTCACGAGCAGTACTTC
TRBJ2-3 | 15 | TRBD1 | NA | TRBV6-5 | CASRTGQGSTDTQYF | TGTGCCAGCAGGACGGGACAGGGGAGTACAGATACGCAGTATTTT
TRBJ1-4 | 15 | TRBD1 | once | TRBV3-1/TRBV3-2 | CASRPTGATNEKLFF | TGTGCCAGCAGGCCCACAGGGGCAACTAATGAAAAACTGTTTTTT
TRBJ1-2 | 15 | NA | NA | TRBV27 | CASSLSVGGVYGYTF | TGTGCCAGCAGTTTAAGCGTGGGGGGGGTTTATGGCTACACCTTC
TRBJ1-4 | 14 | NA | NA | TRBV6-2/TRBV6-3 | CASSTGWGNEKLFF | TGTGCCAGCAGTACAGGGTGGGGAAATGAAAAACTGTTTTTT
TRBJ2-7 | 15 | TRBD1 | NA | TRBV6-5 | CASKNQGVSSYEQYF | TGTGCCAGCAAAAATCAGGGGGTGAGCTCCTACGAGCAGTACTTC
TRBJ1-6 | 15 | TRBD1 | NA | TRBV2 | CASSAETGVNSPLHF | TGTGCCAGCAGTGCCGAGACAGGGGTTAATTCACCCCTCCACTTT
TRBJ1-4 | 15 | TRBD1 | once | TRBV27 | CASSFSWTGSEKLFF | TGTGCCAGCAGTTTTTCTTGGACAGGGAGTGAAAAACTGTTTTTT
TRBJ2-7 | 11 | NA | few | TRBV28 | CASSFSYEQYF | TGTGCCAGCAGTTTCTCCTACGAGCAGTACTTC
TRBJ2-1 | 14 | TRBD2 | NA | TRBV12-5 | CASGLAGSYNEQFF | TGTGCTAGTGGACTAGCGGGTTCCTACAATGAGCAGTTCTTC
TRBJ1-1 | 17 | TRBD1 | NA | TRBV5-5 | CASSLWATGWGDTEAFF | TGTGCCAGCAGCTTATGGGCGACAGGGTGGGGGGACACTGAAGCTTTCTTT
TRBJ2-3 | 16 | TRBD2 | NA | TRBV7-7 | CASSPRTSGGADTQYF | TGTGCTAGCAGCCCTAGAACTAGCGGGGGAGCAGATACGCAGTATTTT
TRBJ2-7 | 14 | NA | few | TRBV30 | CAWSASRGPYEQYF | TGTGCCTGGAGTGCATCCAGGGGTCCCTACGAGCAGTACTTC
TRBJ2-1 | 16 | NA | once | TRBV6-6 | CASSYSKFHAPHEQFF | TGTGCCAGCAGTTACTCGAAATTCCACGCCCCCCATGAGCAGTTCTTC
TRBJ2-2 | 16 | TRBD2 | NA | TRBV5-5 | CASSLRLAVNTGELFF | TGTGCCAGCAGCTTGAGACTAGCGGTAAACACCGGGGAGCTGTTTTTT
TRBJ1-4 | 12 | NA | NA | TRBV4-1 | CASSQVSEKLFF | TGCGCCAGCAGCCAAGTAAGCGAAAAACTGTTTTTT
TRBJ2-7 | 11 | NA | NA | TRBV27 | CASSQGAEQYF | TGTGCCAGCAGCCAGGGTGCCGAGCAGTACTTC
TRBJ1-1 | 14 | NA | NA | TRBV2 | CASIIRLGVTEAFF | TGTGCCAGCATTATCCGGCTGGGGGTAACTGAAGCTTTCTTT
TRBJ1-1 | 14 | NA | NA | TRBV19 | CASRDLGTARGAFF | TGTGCCAGTAGGGACCTTGGGACCGCAAGAGGAGCTTTCTTT
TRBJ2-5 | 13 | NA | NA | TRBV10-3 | CAIKGGGQETQYF | TGTGCCATCAAAGGGGGTGGCCAAGAGACCCAGTACTTC
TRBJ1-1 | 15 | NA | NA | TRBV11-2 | CASSPLRGLNTEAFF | TGTGCCAGCAGCCCCCTCAGGGGACTGAACACTGAAGCTTTCTTT
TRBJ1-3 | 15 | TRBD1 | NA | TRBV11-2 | CASSPRQGSGNTIYF | TGTGCCAGCAGCCCTCGACAGGGTTCTGGAAACACCATATATTTT
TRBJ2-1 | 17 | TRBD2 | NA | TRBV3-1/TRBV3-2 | CASSHRPGTSGGNEQFF | TGTGCCAGCAGCCATAGGCCCGGGACTAGCGGGGGAAATGAGCAGTTCTTC
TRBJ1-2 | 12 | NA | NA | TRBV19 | CASRTNNYGYTF | TGTGCCAGCCGGACAAATAACTATGGCTACACCTTC
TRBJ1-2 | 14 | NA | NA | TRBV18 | CASSPVSGYYGYTF | TGTGCCAGCTCACCAGTATCTGGGTACTATGGCTACACCTTC
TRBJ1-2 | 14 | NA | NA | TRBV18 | CASSHTDDNYGYTF | TGTGCCAGCTCACACACGGACGACAACTATGGCTACACCTTC
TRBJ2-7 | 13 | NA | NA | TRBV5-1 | CASSLAPINEQYF | TGCGCCAGCAGCTTGGCCCCGATCAACGAGCAGTACTTC
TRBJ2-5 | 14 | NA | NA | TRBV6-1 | CASSDGRDLLTQYF | TGTGCCAGCAGTGATGGCCGGGACCTGCTGACCCAGTACTTC